The 22 T cell receptor beta chains given below trace back to one sample, sequenced in a study of OX40 agonist ivuxolimab in advanced cancers. Method: immunoSEQ multiplex PCR; TCRdb's copy keeps in-frame clones and lacks some. Of tens of thousands of clones in the sample, just over 85% were seen once. The input for sequencing was CD4+ or CD8+ T cells sorted from blood, taken in a trial of the OX40 agonist ivuxolimab. These TCRs come from an adult with an advanced solid tumor such as melanoma, head and neck, liver or kidney cancer.

The chain couples TRBV13 to TRBJ2-2; D perhaps matches TRBD2 (6 bases). The germline gives CDR1 PRHDT, CDR2 FYEKMQ (reference sequence). CDR3 length: 14 amino acids. Trimming removed 3 bases from V and 3 bases from J, with 8 bases in between. CDR3 protein: CASSFSGHTGELFF. CDR3 DNA: TGTGCCAGCAGCTTTAGCGGACACACCGGGGAGCTGTTTTTT.

In this sample, this clone turned up once. This sequence joins TRBV28 and TRBJ1-2, with TRBD1 matching over 8 bases. CDR1 is MDHEN, CDR2 SYDVKM, per germline. V lost 6 bases and J lost 3; bases outside the gene matches: 6. The CDR3 runs 14 residues. As DNA, the CDR3 is TGTGCCAGCAGGCGACAGGGGTCGGACTATGGCTACACCTTC. It yields the protein CASRRQGSDYGYTF.

This chain uses TRBV29-1 with TRBJ2-5; unclear D gene. Germline CDR1 SQVTM, CDR2 ANQGSEA. The CDR3 is 13 amino acids. V was shortened by 0 bases and J by 1 base, with 6 bases between the two germline ends. The CDR3 DNA follows: TGCAGCGTTGAAGATACTACCCAAGAGACCCAGTACTTC. Protein: CSVEDTTQETQYF.

About this clone itself: The sample carries other DNA sequences with the same CDR3. This chain links TRBV6-5 with TRBJ1-5; the D gene is possibly TRBD1 (6 bases). The CDR3 extends over 14 amino acids. Deletions cut 6 bases from V and 1 base from J, with 10 bases between. CDR1 and CDR2 (germline): MNHEY, SVGAGI. The CDR3 nucleotides are TGTGCCAGCAGCTCTACAGGGAGCAATCAGCCCCAGCATTTT. Its protein is CASSSTGSNQPQHF.

The gene calls are TRBV18 and TRBJ1-4, with a tentative D call TRBD1 (5 bases). With 6 bases removed from V and 4 bases from J, the gap between germline ends came to 15 bases. The length of the CDR3 is 15 residues. Germline CDR1 reads KGHSH; CDR2 reads LQKENI. CDR3 coding DNA: TGTGCCAGCTCGCCCCAGGGAAACCTTAATGAAAAACTGTTTTTT. Its protein is CASSPQGNLNEKLFF.

V usage is TRBV7-2 and J usage is TRBJ2-3; D gene unclear. V dropped 7 bases and J dropped 6 bases, with 8 bases sitting between them. Germline V gives CDR1 SGHTA, CDR2 FQGNSA. The CDR3 consists of 11 residues. CDR3 nucleotide sequence: TGTGCCAGCACCCCGCGGGATACGCAGTATTTT. It encodes CASTPRDTQYF.

The chain has TRBV9 and TRBJ2-6, with 10 bases matching TRBD1. J was trimmed by 4 bases and V by 0 bases; bases with no gene match: 7. CDR3 size: 18 residues. CDR1 is SGDLS, CDR2 YYNGEE, per germline. The CDR3 nucleotides read TGTGCCAGCAGCGTAGCTTTGGGACAGGGGTACGGGGCCAACGTCCTGACTTTC. Residues: CASSVALGQGYGANVLTF.

The chain carries TRBV2 and TRBJ1-5; D not resolved. Per germline, CDR1 SNHLY and CDR2 FYNNEI. The V and J ends lost 3 bases and 2 bases respectively, with 8 bases between them. The CDR3 loop spans 14 amino acids. For the CDR3, the DNA is TGTGCCAGCAGTGAGATGACCGGCAATCAGCCCCAGCATTTT. It encodes CASSEMTGNQPQHF. Complete variable domain (other parts from reference TRBV2 and TRBJ1-5): EPEVTQTPSHQVTQMGQEVILRCVPISNHLYFYWYRQILGQKVEFLVSFYNNEISEKSEIFDDQFSVERPDGSNFTLKIRSTKLEDSAMYFCASSEMTGNQPQHFGDGTRLSIL.

This sequence joins TRBV6-1 and TRBJ2-2; TRBD1 matches at 10 bases. The V segment lost 1 base and the J segment 5 bases; nucleotides outside the gene matches: 1. Germline V gene sequence: CDR1 MNHNS, CDR2 SASEGT. This CDR3 has 15 residues. The CDR3 DNA reads TGTGCCAGCAGTGAAGTGGACAGGGGGACCGGGGAGCTGTTTTTT. This gives the protein CASSEVDRGTGELFF.

This rearrangement joins TRBV28 to TRBJ1-5; 8 bases match TRBD1. The trim removed 1 base at V and 9 bases at J, leaving 8 bases unmatched. Per the germline V gene, CDR1 is MDHEN and CDR2 is SYDVKM. This CDR3 is 15 amino acids long. The CDR3: CASSLLTGAQRPQHF. The CDR3 bases are TGTGCCAGCAGTTTATTGACAGGGGCCCAGAGGCCCCAGCATTTT.

J is TRBJ1-5 and V is TRBV18; no firm D call. The CDR3 is 16 amino acids. The V and J ends lost 3 bases and 2 bases respectively, with 14 bases between them. Germline V lookup: CDR1 KGHSH, CDR2 LQKENI. The CDR3 bases are TGTGCCAGCTCACCTATCTCCGGGGAGGGCAATCAGCCCCAGCATTTT. Encoded protein: CASSPISGEGNQPQHF.

The gene calls are TRBV7-9 and TRBJ1-6; D is possibly TRBD1 (5 bases). Per germline, CDR1 SEHNR and CDR2 FQNEAQ (reference sequence). The CDR3 has 15 residues. V lost 0 bases and J lost 7, with 10 bases in between. The CDR3 DNA is TGTGCCAGCAGCTTAGCGGGGCAGGGAAATTCACCCCTCCACTTT. This codes for CASSLAGQGNSPLHF.

The chain links TRBV2 to TRBJ2-6, with D perhaps TRBD1 or TRBD2 (5 bases each). This CDR3 has 14 amino acids. Trimming left V 6 bases short and J 1 base short, with 7 bases between. CDR1 and CDR2 from the germline V gene are SNHLY and FYNNEI. The CDR3 region has the DNA TGTGCCAGCAGGGGGGTTTCTGGGGCCAACGTCCTGACTTTC. Encoded protein: CASRGVSGANVLTF. Looking up the rest from reference TRBV2 and TRBJ2-6 gives the full variable domain: EPEVTQTPSHQVTQMGQEVILRCVPISNHLYFYWYRQILGQKVEFLVSFYNNEISEKSEIFDDQFSVERPDGSNFTLKIRSTKLEDSAMYFCASRGVSGANVLTFGAGSRLTVL.

The rearrangement links TRBV2 to TRBJ2-1; 8 bases are shared with TRBD2. J lost 4 bases, V lost 6 bases, and 14 bases had no gene match. Germline V gives CDR1 SNHLY, CDR2 FYNNEI. CDR3 length equals 17 residues. CDR3 nucleotides: TGTGCCAGCAGGGAAATTTTACTAGCGGACCAATACAATGAGCAGTTCTTC. This codes for CASREILLADQYNEQFF. The complete variable domain, with remaining parts taken from reference TRBV2 and TRBJ2-1, reads EPEVTQTPSHQVTQMGQEVILRCVPISNHLYFYWYRQILGQKVEFLVSFYNNEISEKSEIFDDQFSVERPDGSNFTLKIRSTKLEDSAMYFCASREILLADQYNEQFFGPGTRLTVL.

The genes are TRBV7-3 and TRBJ2-2; 10 bases fit TRBD2. Germline CDR1 reads SGHTA; CDR2 reads FQGTGA. This CDR3 region has 14 residues. Germline trimming cut 4 bases from V and 5 bases from J; bases unmatched to any gene: 1. In DNA form, the CDR3 reads TGTGCCAGCAGCTGGACTAGCGGAACCGGGGAGCTGTTTTTT. It codes for CASSWTSGTGELFF.

This chain links TRBV10-1 with TRBJ2-2; 14 positions agree with TRBD2. The CDR3 is made up of 16 amino acids. CDR1 and CDR2 (germline): WNHNN, SYGVQD (reference sequence). The ends lost 4 bases at V and 7 bases at J; junction bases unmatched: 5. The CDR3 sequence is CASSGPGLAGVGELFF. The CDR3 DNA is TGCGCCAGCAGTGGGCCGGGACTAGCGGGGGTCGGGGAGCTGTTTTTT.

The J gene is TRBJ2-3, the V gene TRBV11-1; a weak D match, TRBD2 (7 bases). V lost 2 bases, J lost 4 bases, and 10 bases lay in between. The CDR3 is made up of 14 amino acids. The germline V gene encodes CDR1 SGHAT and CDR2 FQDESV (reference sequence). Written as DNA, the CDR3 is TGTGCCAGCAGCTTATTAGGGGGGGCAGATACGCAGTATTTT. Its translation is CASSLLGGADTQYF.

This clone was found a few times. The chain links TRBV5-6 to TRBJ1-5; no definite D call. The germline CDR1 and CDR2 sequences are SGHDT and YYEEEE. CDR3 length equals 15 residues. With 2 bases removed from V and 4 bases from J, the gap between germline ends came to 13 bases. As DNA, the CDR3 is TGTGCCAGCAGCTTCAGTGTGGTGACGAATCAGCCCCAGCATTTT. It encodes CASSFSVVTNQPQHF.

This rearrangement joins TRBV5-1 to TRBJ2-6; D is tentatively TRBD1 or TRBD2 (5 bases each). This CDR3 is 17 amino acids long. V shed 0 bases and J shed 0 bases, with 10 bases lying between them. Germline lookup yields CDR1 SGHRS and CDR2 YFSETQ. This CDR3 reads CASSLGDGGSGANVLTF. The CDR3 DNA is TGCGCCAGCAGCTTGGGGGACGGAGGCTCTGGGGCCAACGTCCTGACTTTC.

The rearrangement joins TRBV5-6 to TRBJ1-5; D uncertain. V dropped 4 bases and J dropped 6 bases, with 14 bases sitting between them. The CDR3 contains 14 residues. The germline CDR1 and CDR2 sequences are SGHDT and YYEEEE. CDR3 amino acids: CASSAAPGSQPQHF. The CDR3, as DNA: TGTGCCAGCAGCGCCGCCCCCGGCAGTCAGCCCCAGCATTTT.

J is TRBJ1-5 and V is TRBV6-6; TRBD1 might be the D (6 bases). The CDR3 is 16 residues long. Trimming shortened V by 5 bases and J by 0 bases, and 14 bases separated the two germline ends. In germline, CDR1 is MNHNY, CDR2 SVGAGI (reference sequence). The CDR3 DNA is TGTGCCAGCAGTACAGGGTCAGGTGGTAGCAATCAGCCCCAGCATTTT. Its translation: CASSTGSGGSNQPQHF.

The genes are TRBV27 and TRBJ2-1; 10 positions match TRBD2. There are 15 residues in the CDR3. Germline loops: CDR1 MNHEY, CDR2 SMNVEV (reference sequence). Trimming removed 6 bases from V and 4 bases from J; junction bases left unmatched: 6. CDR3 loop: CASSQRGLAYNEQFF. CDR3 coding DNA: TGTGCCAGCAGCCAACGGGGACTAGCGTACAATGAGCAGTTCTTC.